This paragraph reports one T cell receptor beta chain. Its antigen is not identified. Sample time point: peripheral blood 6 weeks after treatment start. Locally advanced or metastatic urothelial carcinoma affected the patients. The V gene's germline CDR1 is MDHEN and CDR2 SYDVKM. The CDR3 is 15 residues long. V lost 0 bases and J lost 4; bases outside the gene matches: 1. This record belongs to a study of PD-L1 blockade in urothelial cancer. The wider study: About 85% of the 29 patients were males with bladder-origin urothelial cancer. Blood analysis occurred 3 weeks (second dose) and 6 weeks after treatment start. Study-wide findings and caveats: Durable-benefit cases showed more tumor-associated blood clone expansion at 3 weeks.

Sequencing was performed with immunoSEQ multiplex PCR; in TCRdb, only in-frame clones are kept and a portion is missing. Of tens of thousands of clones in the sample, 91% were seen once. The starting material was PBMCs, obtained around atezolizumab (anti-PD-L1) treatment. The source is a woman aged 80 or older with urothelial cancer. The chain employs TRBV28 and TRBJ1-1; 11 bases are shared with TRBD1. DNA of the CDR3: TGTGCCAGCAGTTTATGGGGGACAGGGGGCACTGAAGCTTTCTTT. The encoded protein is CASSLWGTGGTEAFF.